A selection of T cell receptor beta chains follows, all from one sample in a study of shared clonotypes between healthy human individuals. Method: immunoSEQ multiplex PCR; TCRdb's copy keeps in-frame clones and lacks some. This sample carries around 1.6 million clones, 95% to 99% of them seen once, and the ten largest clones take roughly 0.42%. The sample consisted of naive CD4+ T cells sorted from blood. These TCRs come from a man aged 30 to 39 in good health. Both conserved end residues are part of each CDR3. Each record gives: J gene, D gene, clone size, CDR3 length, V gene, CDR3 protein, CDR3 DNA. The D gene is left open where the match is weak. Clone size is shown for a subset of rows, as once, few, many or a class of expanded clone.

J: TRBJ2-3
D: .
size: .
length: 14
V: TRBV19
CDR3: CASSTQYNTDTQYF
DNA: TGTGCCAGTAGTACTCAGTACAACACAGATACGCAGTATTTT

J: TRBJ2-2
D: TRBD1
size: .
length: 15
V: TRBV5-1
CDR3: CASSQGQTNTGELFF
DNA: TGCGCCAGCAGCCAGGGACAGACGAACACCGGGGAGCTGTTTTTT

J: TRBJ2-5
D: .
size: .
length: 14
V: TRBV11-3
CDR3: CASSLGQGPETQYF
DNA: TGTGCCAGCAGCTTAGGGCAGGGCCCCGAGACCCAGTACTTC

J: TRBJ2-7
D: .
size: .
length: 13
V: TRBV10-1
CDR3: CASSGPGSYEQYF
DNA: TGCGCCAGCAGTGGGCCAGGGTCCTACGAGCAGTACTTC

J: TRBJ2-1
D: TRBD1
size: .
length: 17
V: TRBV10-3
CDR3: CAISYWQGASSYNEQFF
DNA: TGTGCCATCAGCTACTGGCAGGGGGCAAGCTCCTACAATGAGCAGTTCTTC

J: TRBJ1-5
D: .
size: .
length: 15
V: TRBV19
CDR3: CASIIRGNSNQPQHF
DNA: TGTGCCAGTATCATTCGAGGGAATAGCAATCAGCCCCAGCATTTT

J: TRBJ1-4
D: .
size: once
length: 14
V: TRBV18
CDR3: CASRRGTTNEKLFF
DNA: TGTGCCAGCCGAAGGGGAACAACTAATGAAAAACTGTTTTTT

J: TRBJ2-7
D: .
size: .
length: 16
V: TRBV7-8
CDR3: CASSLGRGGASYEQYF
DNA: TGTGCCAGCAGCTTAGGACGAGGGGGTGCCTCCTACGAGCAGTACTTC

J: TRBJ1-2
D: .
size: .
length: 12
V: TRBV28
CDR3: CASSLAAYGYTF
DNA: TGTGCCAGCAGTTTGGCGGCCTATGGCTACACCTTC

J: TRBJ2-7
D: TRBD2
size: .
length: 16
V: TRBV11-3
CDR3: CASSPLTGTSGSVPHF
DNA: TGTGCCAGCAGCCCCCTGACTGGGACTAGCGGGAGCGTCCCCCACTTC

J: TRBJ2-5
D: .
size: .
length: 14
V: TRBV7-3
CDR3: CASSLLGGQETQYF
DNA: TGTGCCAGCAGCTTACTTGGCGGCCAAGAGACCCAGTACTTC